Listed here are 20 T cell receptor beta chains from one sample, sequenced in a study of blood T cell repertoires in COVID-19. Generated by immunoSEQ multiplex PCR, the TCRdb table keeps only in-frame clones and is missing some. This table holds about 110,000 clones, around 86% found once. Specimen: peripheral blood. The receptor source for this set is a man over 45 with acute or convalescent COVID-19.

In DNA, the CDR3 is TGTGCCAGCTCCGGATTGACAGGGCTCCAAGAGACCCAGTACTTC. It encodes CASSGLTGLQETQYF. This rearrangement joins TRBV18 to TRBJ2-5; 7 bases map to TRBD1. Germline V gene lookup returns CDR1 KGHSH and CDR2 LQKENI. Trimming at V came to 6 bases and at J to 1 base, leaving 8 bases not matched to a gene. The CDR3 length is 15 residues.

This clone has only one observation. V usage is TRBV3-1 (or the pseudogene TRBV3-2) and J usage is TRBJ2-3; TRBD2 aligns across 11 bases. Unmatched junction bases numbered 2, after V lost 3 bases and J lost 0 bases. This CDR3 spans 16 amino acids. The germline V gene encodes CDR1 LGHDT and CDR2 YNNKEL (reference sequence). The CDR3, as DNA: TGTGCCAGCAGCCACTTAGCGGGAGGGAGCACAGATACGCAGTATTTT. Translation: CASSHLAGGSTDTQYF.

This clone was recorded once. This sequence joins TRBV11-3 and TRBJ2-1, with a weak D call TRBD1 (6 bases). Germline assignment: CDR1 SGHNT and CDR2 YENEEA. This CDR3 contains 17 residues. V was shortened by 0 bases and J by 4 bases, with 16 bases between the two germline ends. CDR3 amino acids: CASSLERQALRYNEQFF. Written as DNA, the CDR3 is TGTGCCAGCAGCTTAGAAAGACAGGCACTTCGGTACAATGAGCAGTTCTTC.

The CDR3 DNA sequence: TGCGCCAGCAAGTTTGGTCCCGAGGATTCACCCCTCCACTTT. Translating gives CASKFGPEDSPLHF. The gene calls are TRBV10-2 and TRBJ1-6; D not certain. CDR1 and CDR2 from the germline V gene are WSHSY and SAAADI. The CDR3 has 14 residues. Trimming removed 7 bases at V and 8 bases at J, with 15 bases between.

As DNA, the CDR3 is TGTGCCAGCTCACCTCCGACAGTACAATATGGCTACACCTTC. This sequence encodes CASSPPTVQYGYTF. The chain has TRBV18 and TRBJ1-2, with D perhaps TRBD1 (5 bases). The length of the CDR3 is 14 residues. V was cut by 3 bases and J by 5 bases, with 13 bases left in between. The germline V gene has CDR1 KGHSH and CDR2 LQKENI.

This clone has only a few counts. The V and J genes are TRBV15 and TRBJ2-5; 11 bases fit TRBD2. Looked up from germline, CDR1 is LNHNV and CDR2 is YYDKDF (reference sequence). The CDR3 extends over 17 amino acids. With 0 bases clipped from V and 5 bases from J, the junction kept 8 bases outside the gene matches. The CDR3 nucleotides read TGTGCCACCAGCAGAGATAGCGGGGGGGCCGGAGGGGAGACCCAGTACTTC. It codes for CATSRDSGGAGGETQYF.

The chain is built from TRBV4-1 and TRBJ1-2; maybe TRBD1 (5 bases). V lost 0 bases and J lost 5, with 19 bases in between. The CDR3 is 17 residues long. Germline V CDR1 and CDR2: MGHRA, YSYEKL. CDR3 sequence (DNA): TGCGCCAGCAGCCAAGAATGGCGGCAGGGTGGTATGTATGGCTACACCTTC. It encodes CASSQEWRQGGMYGYTF.

This chain uses TRBV2 with TRBJ1-6, with D maybe TRBD1 (6 bases). V was trimmed by 5 bases and J by 7 bases, leaving 12 bases between them. This CDR3 is 14 amino acids long. CDR1 and CDR2 from the germline V gene are SNHLY and FYNNEI. The CDR3, as DNA: TGTGCCAGCAGTCCCGGGGGGCTAAATTCACCCCTCCACTTT. Translated: CASSPGGLNSPLHF.

J is TRBJ1-1 and V is TRBV28; 11 bases align to TRBD1. J gave up 5 bases and V 8 bases, and 7 bases lay outside the gene matches. Looked up from germline, CDR1 is MDHEN and CDR2 is SYDVKM. The CDR3 runs to 14 residues. CDR3 sequence: CASRDRGEVTEAFF. CDR3 nucleotide sequence: TGTGCCAGCCGGGACAGGGGGGAGGTAACTGAAGCTTTCTTT.

The sample holds a few counts of this clone. The chain's CDR3 is CASSSRAGYNYGYTF. In DNA form, the CDR3 reads TGTGCCAGCAGTTCAAGGGCGGGCTACAACTATGGCTACACCTTC. The rearrangement uses TRBV2 and TRBJ1-2; D unresolved. The CDR3 spans 15 residues. The V gene lost 5 bases and the J gene lost 2 bases, with 15 bases spanning the gap. Germline CDR1 SNHLY, CDR2 FYNNEI.

This clone was counted only a few times. The chain has TRBV7-6 and TRBJ1-1; 9 nucleotides match TRBD1. The CDR3 has 15 residues. V shed 5 bases and J 3 bases; nucleotides not matched to a gene: 7. CDR1 and CDR2 (germline): SGHVS, FNYEAQ. Here the CDR3 reads CASSLWTGVDTEAFF. CDR3 DNA: TGTGCCAGCAGCCTTTGGACAGGGGTGGACACTGAAGCTTTCTTT.

The table lists this clone with a count of one. The chain joins TRBV19 to TRBJ2-5; TRBD2 matches at 8 bases. The CDR3 contains 14 residues. Germline V gene lookup returns CDR1 LNHDA and CDR2 SQIVND (reference sequence). The V and J ends lost 5 bases and 5 bases, in that order; junction bases with no gene match: 7. The CDR3 DNA is TGTGCCAGTAGTGGTAGCGGGGTCCTCGAGACCCAGTACTTC. Its protein product is CASSGSGVLETQYF.

V is TRBV5-5 and J is TRBJ2-5; D gene unclear. The length of the CDR3 is 12 residues. V was pared by 0 bases and J by 4 bases, with 4 bases between. CDR1 SGHKS and CDR2 YYEKEE come from the germline V gene (reference sequence). DNA for the CDR3: TGTGCCAGCAGCTTGGTCTTAGAGACCCAGTACTTC. Amino acids: CASSLVLETQYF.

The rearrangement links TRBV21-1 to TRBJ2-1; the table names TRBD2, a call not compared with the DNA. TRBV21-1 constitutes a pseudogene. The CDR3 sequence is 13 residues long. The CDR3 coding sequence is TGTGCCAGCACTAAAAAGAGGGACAATGAGCAGTTCTTC. This encodes CASTKKRDNEQFF.

The chain couples TRBV5-6 to TRBJ2-2; 7 nucleotides agree with TRBD1. This CDR3 spans 16 amino acids. The germline V gene encodes CDR1 SGHDT and CDR2 YYEEEE. Trimming cost V 4 bases and J 5 bases; bases outside gene matches: 11. The CDR3 protein is CASSHINRGWTGELFF. The CDR3 nucleotides are TGTGCCAGCAGCCACATCAACAGGGGTTGGACCGGGGAGCTGTTTTTT.

The genes are TRBV6-6 and TRBJ1-4; 8 positions agree with TRBD1. With V trimmed by 7 bases and J by 8 bases, 12 bases remained unmatched. The CDR3 has 15 amino acids. CDR1 and CDR2 from the germline V gene are MNHNY and SVGAGI (reference sequence). CDR3 DNA sequence: TGTGCCAGCACCCCCGAAGGGACAGGACGCGAAAAACTGTTTTTT. Translating gives CASTPEGTGREKLFF.

The rearrangement joins TRBV19 to TRBJ1-2, with 8 positions matching TRBD1. The CDR3 is 14 amino acids. Germline CDR1 reads LNHDA; CDR2 reads SQIVND (reference sequence). The trim removed 6 bases at V and 9 bases at J, leaving 12 bases unmatched. The DNA for the CDR3 is TGTGCCAGTAGGGTGACAGGGGTGAGGATTAGCTACACCTTC. It encodes CASRVTGVRISYTF.

This CDR3 reads CASRRREDEQFF. CDR3 nucleotide sequence: TGTGCCAGCAGGCGCAGGGAAGATGAGCAGTTCTTC. The rearrangement links TRBV6-5 to TRBJ2-1; D perhaps matches TRBD1 (5 bases). The CDR3 length is 12 residues. Per germline, CDR1 MNHEY and CDR2 SVGAGI. The V and J ends lost 6 bases and 8 bases respectively, with 11 bases between them.

V is TRBV5-1 and J is TRBJ2-2, with 12 bases matching TRBD2. Per germline, CDR1 SGHRS and CDR2 YFSETQ. J gave up 3 bases and V 3 bases, and 3 bases lay outside the gene matches. This CDR3 spans 16 amino acids. The CDR3 DNA is TGCGCCAGCAGCTCGGGACTAGCGGGCTACACCGGGGAGCTGTTTTTT. Encoded protein: CASSSGLAGYTGELFF.

The chain combines TRBV7-3 with TRBJ2-2; a possible D gene is TRBD1 (5 bases). Germline values: CDR1 SGHTA, CDR2 FQGTGA. The length of the CDR3 is 14 residues. The V end was cut by 3 bases, the J end by 6 bases, with 11 bases between. CDR3 sequence (DNA): TGTGCCAGCAGCTTGCAGGGTACCGCCGGGGAGCTGTTTTTT. Protein product: CASSLQGTAGELFF.